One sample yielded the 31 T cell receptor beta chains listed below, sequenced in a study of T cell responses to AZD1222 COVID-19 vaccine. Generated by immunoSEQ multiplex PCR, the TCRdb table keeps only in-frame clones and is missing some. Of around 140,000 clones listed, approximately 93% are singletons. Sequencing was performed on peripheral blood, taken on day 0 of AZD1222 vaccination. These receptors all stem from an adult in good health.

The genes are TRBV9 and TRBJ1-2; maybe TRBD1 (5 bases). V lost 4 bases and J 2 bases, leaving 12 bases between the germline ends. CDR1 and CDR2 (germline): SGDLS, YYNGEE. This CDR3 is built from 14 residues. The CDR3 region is CASSPLGGNYGYTF. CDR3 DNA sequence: TGTGCCAGCAGCCCACTGGGGGGGAACTATGGCTACACCTTC.

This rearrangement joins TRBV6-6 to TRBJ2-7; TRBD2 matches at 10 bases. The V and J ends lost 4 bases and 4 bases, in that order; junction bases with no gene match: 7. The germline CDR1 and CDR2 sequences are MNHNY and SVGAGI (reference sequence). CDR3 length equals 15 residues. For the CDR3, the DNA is TGTGCCAGCAGTTCTGGGACTAGCGCCACTTACGAGCAGTACTTC. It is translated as CASSSGTSATYEQYF.

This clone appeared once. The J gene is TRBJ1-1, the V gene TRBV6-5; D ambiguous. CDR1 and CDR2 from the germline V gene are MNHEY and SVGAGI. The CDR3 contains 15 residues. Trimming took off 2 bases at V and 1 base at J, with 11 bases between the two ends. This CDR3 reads CASSYQRHPNTEAFF. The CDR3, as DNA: TGTGCCAGCAGTTACCAAAGACACCCGAACACTGAAGCTTTCTTT.

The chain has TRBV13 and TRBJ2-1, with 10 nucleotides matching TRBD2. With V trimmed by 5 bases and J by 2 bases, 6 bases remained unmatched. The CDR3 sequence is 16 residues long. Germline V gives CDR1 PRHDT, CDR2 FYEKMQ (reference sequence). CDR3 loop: CASSPEREGPYNEQFF. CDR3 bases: TGTGCCAGCAGCCCTGAGCGGGAGGGGCCCTACAATGAGCAGTTCTTC.

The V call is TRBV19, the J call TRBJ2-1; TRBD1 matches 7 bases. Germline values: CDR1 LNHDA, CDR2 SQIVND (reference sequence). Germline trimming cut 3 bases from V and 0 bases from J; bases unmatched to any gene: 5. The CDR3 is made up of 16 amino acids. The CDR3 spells CASSIHRDSSYNEQFF. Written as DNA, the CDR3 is TGTGCCAGTAGTATTCATCGGGACAGCTCCTACAATGAGCAGTTCTTC.

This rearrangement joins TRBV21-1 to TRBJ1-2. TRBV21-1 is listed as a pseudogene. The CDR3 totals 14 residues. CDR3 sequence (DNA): TGTGCCAGCATCCGGACTGGGCAATACTATGGCTACACCTTC. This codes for CASIRTGQYYGYTF.

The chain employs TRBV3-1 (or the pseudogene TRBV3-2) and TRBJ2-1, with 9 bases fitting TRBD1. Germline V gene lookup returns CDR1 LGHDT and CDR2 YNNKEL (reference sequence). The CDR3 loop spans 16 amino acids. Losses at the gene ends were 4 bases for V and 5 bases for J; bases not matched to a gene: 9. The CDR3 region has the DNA TGTGCCAGCAGCCGACTCGGGACAGGGTCTAACAATGAGCAGTTCTTC. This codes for CASSRLGTGSNNEQFF.

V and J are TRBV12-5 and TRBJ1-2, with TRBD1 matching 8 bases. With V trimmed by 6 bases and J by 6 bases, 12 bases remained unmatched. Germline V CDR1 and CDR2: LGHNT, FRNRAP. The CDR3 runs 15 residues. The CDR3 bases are TGTGCTAGTGGCCGCCCGACAGGGGTAGGGAATGGCTACACCTTC. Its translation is CASGRPTGVGNGYTF.

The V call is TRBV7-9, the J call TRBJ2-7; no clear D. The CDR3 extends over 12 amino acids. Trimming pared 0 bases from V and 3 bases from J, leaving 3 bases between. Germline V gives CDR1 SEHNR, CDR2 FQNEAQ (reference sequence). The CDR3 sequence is CASSLALYEQYF. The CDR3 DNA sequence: TGTGCCAGCAGCTTAGCGCTCTACGAGCAGTACTTC.

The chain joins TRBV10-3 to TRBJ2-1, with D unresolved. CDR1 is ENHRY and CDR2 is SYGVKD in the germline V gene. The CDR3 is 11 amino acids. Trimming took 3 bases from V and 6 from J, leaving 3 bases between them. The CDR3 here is CAISDSNEQFF. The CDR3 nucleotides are TGTGCCATCAGTGATAGCAATGAGCAGTTCTTC.

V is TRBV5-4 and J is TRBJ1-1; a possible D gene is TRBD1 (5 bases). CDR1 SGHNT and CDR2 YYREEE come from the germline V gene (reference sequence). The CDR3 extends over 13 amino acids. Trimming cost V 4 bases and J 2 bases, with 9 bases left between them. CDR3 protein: CASSEGRNTEAFF. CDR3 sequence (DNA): TGTGCCAGCAGCGAGGGACGCAACACTGAAGCTTTCTTT.

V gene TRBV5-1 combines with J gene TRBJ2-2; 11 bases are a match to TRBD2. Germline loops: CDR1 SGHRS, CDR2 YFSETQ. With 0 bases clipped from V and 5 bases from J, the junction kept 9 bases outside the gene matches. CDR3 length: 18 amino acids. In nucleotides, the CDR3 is TGCGCCAGCAGCTTGGTCCTAGCGGGAGGCTGGGAAACCGGGGAGCTGTTTTTT. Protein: CASSLVLAGGWETGELFF.

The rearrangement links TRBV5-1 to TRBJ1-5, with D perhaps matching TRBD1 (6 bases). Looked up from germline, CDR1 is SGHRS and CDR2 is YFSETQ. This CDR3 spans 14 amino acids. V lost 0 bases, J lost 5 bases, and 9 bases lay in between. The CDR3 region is CASSLAGVDQPQHF. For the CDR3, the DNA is TGCGCCAGCAGCTTGGCAGGGGTTGATCAGCCCCAGCATTTT.

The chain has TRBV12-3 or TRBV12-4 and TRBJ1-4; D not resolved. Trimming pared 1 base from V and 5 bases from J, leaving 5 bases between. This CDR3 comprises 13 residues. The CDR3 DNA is TGTGCCAGCAGTTTAGTCGGAAATGAAAAACTGTTTTTT. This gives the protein CASSLVGNEKLFF.

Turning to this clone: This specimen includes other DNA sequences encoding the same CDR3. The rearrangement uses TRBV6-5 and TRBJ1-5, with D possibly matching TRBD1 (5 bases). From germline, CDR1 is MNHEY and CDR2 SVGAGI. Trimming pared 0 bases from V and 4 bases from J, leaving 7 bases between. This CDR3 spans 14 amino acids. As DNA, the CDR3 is TGTGCCAGCAGTTACTCTGAGGGGAATCAGCCCCAGCATTTT. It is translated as CASSYSEGNQPQHF.

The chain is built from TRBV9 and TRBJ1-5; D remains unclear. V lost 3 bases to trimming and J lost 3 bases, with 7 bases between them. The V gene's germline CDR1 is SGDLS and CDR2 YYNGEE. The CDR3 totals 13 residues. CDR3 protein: CASSGGYNQPQHF. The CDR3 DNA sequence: TGTGCCAGCAGCGGAGGTTACAATCAGCCCCAGCATTTT.

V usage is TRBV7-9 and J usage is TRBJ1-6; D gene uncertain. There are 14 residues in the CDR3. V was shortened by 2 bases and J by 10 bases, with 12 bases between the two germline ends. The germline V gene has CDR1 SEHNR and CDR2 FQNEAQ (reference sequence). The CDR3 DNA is TGTGCCAGCAGCTTATTTTTCGAGGCCTCACCCCTCCACTTT. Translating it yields CASSLFFEASPLHF.

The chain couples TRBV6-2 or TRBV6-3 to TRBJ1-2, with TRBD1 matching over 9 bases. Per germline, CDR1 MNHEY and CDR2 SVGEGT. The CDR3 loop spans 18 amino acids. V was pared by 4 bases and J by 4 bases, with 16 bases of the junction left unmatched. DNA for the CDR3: TGTGCCAGCAGTTCCCCCGGGACAGGGAGGTTCAAGGGCTATGGCTACACCTTC. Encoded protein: CASSSPGTGRFKGYGYTF.

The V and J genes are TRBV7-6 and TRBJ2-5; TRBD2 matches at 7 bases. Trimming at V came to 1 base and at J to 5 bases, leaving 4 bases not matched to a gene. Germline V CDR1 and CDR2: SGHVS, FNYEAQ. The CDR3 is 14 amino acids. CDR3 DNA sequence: TGTGCCAGCAGCTTAGGGGCGGGAGCGGAGACCCAGTACTTC. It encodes CASSLGAGAETQYF.

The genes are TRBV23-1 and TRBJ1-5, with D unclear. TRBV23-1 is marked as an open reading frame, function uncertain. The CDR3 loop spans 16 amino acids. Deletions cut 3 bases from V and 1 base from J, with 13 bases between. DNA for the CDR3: TGCGCCAGCAGTCACTACGGGCCGAGGAGCAATCAGCCCCAGCATTTT. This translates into CASSHYGPRSNQPQHF.

The CDR3 nucleotides are TGTGCCAGCAGTTTCAGCACAGGGGAGGGACCGAGCGGGATCCCCCATGAGCAGTTCTTC. Its translation: CASSFSTGEGPSGIPHEQFF. This chain connects TRBV27 to TRBJ2-1; D may correspond to TRBD1 or TRBD2 (7 bases each). The CDR3 has 20 amino acids. Germline V gives CDR1 MNHEY, CDR2 SMNVEV (reference sequence). V lost 3 bases and J lost 8, with 32 bases in between.

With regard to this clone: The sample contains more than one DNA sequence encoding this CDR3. Here the CDR3 reads CASSLNRNTEAFF. CDR3 in DNA: TGCGCCAGCAGCTTAAATAGAAACACTGAAGCTTTCTTT. V and J are TRBV5-1 and TRBJ1-1; D is uncertain. CDR3 length: 13 residues. Trimming cost V 2 bases and J 2 bases, with 7 bases left between them. Per the germline V gene, CDR1 is SGHRS and CDR2 is YFSETQ.

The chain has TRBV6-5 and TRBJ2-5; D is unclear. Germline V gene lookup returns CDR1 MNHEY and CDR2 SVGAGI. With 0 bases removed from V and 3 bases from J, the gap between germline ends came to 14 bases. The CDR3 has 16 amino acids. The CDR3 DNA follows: TGTGCCAGCAGTTACTCGAAAGGGCCCGGCGAAGAGACCCAGTACTTC. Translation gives CASSYSKGPGEETQYF.

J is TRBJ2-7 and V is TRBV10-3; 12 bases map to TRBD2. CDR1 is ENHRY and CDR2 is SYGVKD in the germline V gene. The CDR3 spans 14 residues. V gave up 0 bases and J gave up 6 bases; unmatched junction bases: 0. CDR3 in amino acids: CAISESTSGSEQYF. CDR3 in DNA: TGTGCCATCAGTGAGTCGACTAGCGGGAGCGAGCAGTACTTC.

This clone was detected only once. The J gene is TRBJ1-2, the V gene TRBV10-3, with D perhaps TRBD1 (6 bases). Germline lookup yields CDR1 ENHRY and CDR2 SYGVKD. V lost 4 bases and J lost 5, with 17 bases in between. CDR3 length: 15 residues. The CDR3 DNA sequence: TGTGCCATCAGTGGGACAGTCCTCGGAGGGTATGGCTACACCTTC. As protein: CAISGTVLGGYGYTF.

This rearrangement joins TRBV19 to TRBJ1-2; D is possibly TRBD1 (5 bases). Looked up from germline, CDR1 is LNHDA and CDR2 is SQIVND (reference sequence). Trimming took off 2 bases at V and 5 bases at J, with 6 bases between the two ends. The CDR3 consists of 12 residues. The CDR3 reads CASSIQGYGYTF. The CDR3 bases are TGTGCCAGTAGTATACAGGGTTATGGCTACACCTTC.

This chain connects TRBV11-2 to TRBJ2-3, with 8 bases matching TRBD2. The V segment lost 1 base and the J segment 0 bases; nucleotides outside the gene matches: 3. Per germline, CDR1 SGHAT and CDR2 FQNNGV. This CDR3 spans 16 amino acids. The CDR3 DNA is TGTGCCAGCAGCTTAGGAGCGGGGGCGAGCACAGATACGCAGTATTTT. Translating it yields CASSLGAGASTDTQYF.

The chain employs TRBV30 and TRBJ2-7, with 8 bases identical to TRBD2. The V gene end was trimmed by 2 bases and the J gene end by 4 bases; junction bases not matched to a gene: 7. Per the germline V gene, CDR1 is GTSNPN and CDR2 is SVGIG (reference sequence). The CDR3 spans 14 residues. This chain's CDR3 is CAWSPTLAGYEQYF. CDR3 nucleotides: TGTGCCTGGAGTCCGACGTTAGCGGGATACGAGCAGTACTTC.

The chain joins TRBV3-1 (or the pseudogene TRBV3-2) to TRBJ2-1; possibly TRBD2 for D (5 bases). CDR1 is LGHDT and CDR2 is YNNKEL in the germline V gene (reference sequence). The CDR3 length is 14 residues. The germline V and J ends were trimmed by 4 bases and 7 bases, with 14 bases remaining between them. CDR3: CASSRGGYRNEQFF. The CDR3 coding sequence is TGTGCCAGCAGCCGCGGCGGGTATAGAAATGAGCAGTTCTTC.

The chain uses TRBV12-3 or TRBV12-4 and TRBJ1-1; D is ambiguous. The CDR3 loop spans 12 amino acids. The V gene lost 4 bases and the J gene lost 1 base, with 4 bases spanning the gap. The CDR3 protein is CASSYRNTEAFF. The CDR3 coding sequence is TGTGCCAGCAGTTACAGGAACACTGAAGCTTTCTTT.

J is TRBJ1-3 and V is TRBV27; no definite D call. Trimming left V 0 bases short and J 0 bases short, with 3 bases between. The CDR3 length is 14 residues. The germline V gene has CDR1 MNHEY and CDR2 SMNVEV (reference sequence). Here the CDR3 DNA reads TGTGCCAGCAGTTTATCCCACTCTGGAAACACCATATATTTT. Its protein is CASSLSHSGNTIYF.